This TCR beta chain was profiled in a study of brain T cells in children with intractable seizures. Assay: immunoSEQ multiplex PCR; the TCRdb copy retains only in-frame clones and omits some. The sample contains about 340,000 clones, roughly 92% of which appear only once. As for time point: blood from clinic visit 5 months post-surgery; TSC patient then seizure free. The V end was cut by 2 bases, the J end by 3 bases, with 13 bases between. Germline lookup yields CDR1 MNHNS and CDR2 SASEGT. The CDR3 sequence is 16 residues long. This chain joins TRBV6-1 and TRBJ1-4; tentative D call: TRBD1 (6 bases). The sample here was peripheral blood, taken roughly 5 months after surgery. The receptor comes from a boy younger than two with tuberous sclerosis and intractable seizures. CDR3 sequence (DNA): TGTGCCAGCAGTGAAAGGGGGAAGAGGGCTAATGAAAAACTGTTTTTT. Amino acid sequence: CASSERGKRANEKLFF.